These 5 T cell receptor beta chains originate from one sample sequenced in a study of shared clonotypes between healthy human individuals. TCRdb keeps only in-frame clones here, not all; method: immunoSEQ multiplex PCR. The data contain around 720,000 clones, 55% to 85% of them singletons. Sequenced sample: memory CD4+ T cells sorted from blood. Documented subset: CD45RA-negative fraction. Receptor source: a woman aged 25-40 years in good health.

The V and J genes are TRBV5-1 and TRBJ1-2; 8 bases are shared with TRBD1. J gave up 8 bases and V 0 bases, and 9 bases lay outside the gene matches. The CDR3 has 15 residues. Germline V gives CDR1 SGHRS, CDR2 YFSETQ. CDR3 amino acids: CASSLGTGTAWGYTF. CDR3 bases: TGCGCCAGCAGCTTGGGGACAGGGACTGCTTGGGGCTACACCTTC.

The CDR3 protein is CASSNRGADTQYF. The DNA for the CDR3 is TGTGCCAGCAGCAACAGGGGCGCAGATACGCAGTATTTT. The chain uses TRBV5-4 and TRBJ2-3; 7 positions match TRBD1. V lost 4 bases to trimming and J lost 4 bases; unmatched junction nucleotides: 3. This CDR3 is built from 13 residues. Germline assignment: CDR1 SGHNT and CDR2 YYREEE (reference sequence).

This chain links TRBV6-1 with TRBJ2-5; TRBD1 aligns across 7 bases. V lost 6 bases to trimming and J lost 2 bases; unmatched junction nucleotides: 6. Germline V gives CDR1 MNHNS, CDR2 SASEGT. The CDR3 runs 14 residues. CDR3 bases: TGTGCCAGCAGGGACAGGTTAAGGCAAGAGACCCAGTACTTC. Its translation: CASRDRLRQETQYF.

Concerning this clone itself: The sample contains more than one DNA sequence encoding this CDR3. The chain couples TRBV5-1 to TRBJ2-1; no firm D call. This CDR3 is built from 15 residues. Germline V CDR1 and CDR2: SGHRS, YFSETQ. Trimming cost V 0 bases and J 0 bases, with 7 bases left between them. CDR3 DNA sequence: TGCGCCAGCAGCTTGGACCTTTCCTCCTACAATGAGCAGTTCTTC. Protein: CASSLDLSSYNEQFF.

V gene TRBV27 combines with J gene TRBJ2-5; D might be TRBD1 (5 bases). The CDR3 length is 15 residues. Trimming shortened V by 0 bases and J by 9 bases, and 17 bases separated the two germline ends. Looked up from germline, CDR1 is MNHEY and CDR2 is SMNVEV (reference sequence). The CDR3 DNA reads TGTGCCAGCAGTTTATCGAGGATGCCAGGGAAGGCCCAGTACTTC. Protein product: CASSLSRMPGKAQYF.